The text below deals with one T cell receptor (beta chain). The target antigen is unknown. The data belong to a study of blood T cells in healthy people across ages. Combining a sample-barcoded 5' primer with a J-beta primer mix, a second PCR ran for roughly 7 to 11 cycles. TCRdb ran MiXCR on the 5' RACE reads and lists one entry per CDR3 protein. The sample contains about 780,000 distinct CDR3 sequences, about half of which appear only once. Study-level results: Because sorting was not performed, PBMCs prevented conclusive naive versus antigen-experienced comparison.

The CDR3 runs 14 residues. V lost 3 bases to trimming and J lost 6 bases; unmatched junction nucleotides: 7. Germline lookup yields CDR1 DFQATT and CDR2 SNEGSKA (reference sequence). The chain links TRBV20-1 to TRBJ2-1; TRBD2 matches 8 bases. Sample: blood. The TCR sequence derives from a man older than 75 in good health. The CDR3 region is CSARKAGAPNEQFF. CDR3 bases: TGCAGTGCTAGGAAAGCGGGAGCCCCCAATGAGCAGTTCTTC.